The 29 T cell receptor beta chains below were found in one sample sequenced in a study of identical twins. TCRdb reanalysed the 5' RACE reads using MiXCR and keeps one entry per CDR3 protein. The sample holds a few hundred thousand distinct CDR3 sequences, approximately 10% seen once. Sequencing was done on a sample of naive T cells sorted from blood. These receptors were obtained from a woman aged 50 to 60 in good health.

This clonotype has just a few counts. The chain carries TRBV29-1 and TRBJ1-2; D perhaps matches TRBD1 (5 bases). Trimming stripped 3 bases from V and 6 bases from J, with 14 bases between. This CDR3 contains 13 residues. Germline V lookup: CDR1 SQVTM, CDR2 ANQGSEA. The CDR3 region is CSVEGGVQNGYTF. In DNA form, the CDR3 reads TGCAGCGTTGAGGGGGGAGTTCAGAATGGCTACACCTTC.

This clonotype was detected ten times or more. The CDR3 nucleotides read TGTGCCAGCAGCCAAGTCTTGGCGCGACTAGCGGGGCCTAATGAGCAGTTCTTC. Protein product: CASSQVLARLAGPNEQFF. This chain links TRBV14 with TRBJ2-1, with 11 bases lining up with TRBD2. The germline V gene encodes CDR1 SGHDN and CDR2 FVKESK. Unmatched junction bases numbered 12, after V lost 1 base and J lost 7 bases. CDR3 length equals 18 residues.

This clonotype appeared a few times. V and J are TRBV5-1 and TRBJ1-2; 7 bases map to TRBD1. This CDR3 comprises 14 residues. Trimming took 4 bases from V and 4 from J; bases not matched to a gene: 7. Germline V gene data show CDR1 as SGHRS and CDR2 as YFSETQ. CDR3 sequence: CASSRTYRGYGYTF. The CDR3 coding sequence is TGCGCCAGCAGCCGGACCTACAGGGGCTATGGCTACACCTTC.

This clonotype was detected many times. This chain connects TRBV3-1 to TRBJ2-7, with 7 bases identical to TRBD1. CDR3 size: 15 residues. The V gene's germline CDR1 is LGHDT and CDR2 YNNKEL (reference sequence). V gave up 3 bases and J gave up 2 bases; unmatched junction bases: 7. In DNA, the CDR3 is TGTGCCAGCAGCCAGAGACAGGGACGTGCCTACGAGCAGTACTTC. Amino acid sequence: CASSQRQGRAYEQYF.

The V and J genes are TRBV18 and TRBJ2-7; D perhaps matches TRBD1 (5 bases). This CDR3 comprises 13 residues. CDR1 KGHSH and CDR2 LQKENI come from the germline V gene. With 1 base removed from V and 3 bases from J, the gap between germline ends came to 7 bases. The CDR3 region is CASSPQQGYEQYF. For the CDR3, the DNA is TGTGCCAGCTCACCACAGCAGGGCTACGAGCAGTACTTC.

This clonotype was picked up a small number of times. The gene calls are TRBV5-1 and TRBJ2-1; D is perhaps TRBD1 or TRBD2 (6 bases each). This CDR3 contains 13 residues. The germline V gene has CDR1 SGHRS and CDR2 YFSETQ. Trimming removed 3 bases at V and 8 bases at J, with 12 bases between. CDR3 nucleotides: TGCGCCAGCAGCTGGCAGGAGGGGGATGAGCAGTTCTTC. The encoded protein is CASSWQEGDEQFF.

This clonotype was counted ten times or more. CDR3 in DNA: TGCAGCGTTGAAGAGGAATACGAGCAGTACTTC. Its protein is CSVEEEYEQYF. The chain couples TRBV29-1 to TRBJ2-7; D remains unclear. The germline CDR1 and CDR2 sequences are SQVTM and ANQGSEA. The CDR3 contains 11 residues. The V end was cut by 0 bases, the J end by 4 bases, with 4 bases between.

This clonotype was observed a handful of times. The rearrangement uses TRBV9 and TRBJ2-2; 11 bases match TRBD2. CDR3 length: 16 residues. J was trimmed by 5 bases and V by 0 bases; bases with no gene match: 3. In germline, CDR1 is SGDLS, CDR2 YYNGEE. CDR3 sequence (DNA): TGTGCCAGCAGCGTAGGGTCTAGCGGGAGGACCGGGGAGCTGTTTTTT. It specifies CASSVGSSGRTGELFF.

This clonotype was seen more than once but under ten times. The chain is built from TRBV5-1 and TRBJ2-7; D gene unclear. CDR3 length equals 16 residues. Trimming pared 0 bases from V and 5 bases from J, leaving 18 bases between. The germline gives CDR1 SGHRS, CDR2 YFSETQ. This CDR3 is CASSLAIPIVVDEQYF. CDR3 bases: TGCGCCAGCAGCTTGGCCATCCCGATAGTGGTGGACGAGCAGTACTTC. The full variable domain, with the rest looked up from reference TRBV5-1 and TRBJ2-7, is KAGVTQTPRYLIKTRGQQVTLSCSPISGHRSVSWYQQTPGQGLQFLFEYFSETQRNKGNFPGRFSGRQFSNSRSEMNVSTLELGDSALYLCASSLAIPIVVDEQYFGPGTRLTVT.

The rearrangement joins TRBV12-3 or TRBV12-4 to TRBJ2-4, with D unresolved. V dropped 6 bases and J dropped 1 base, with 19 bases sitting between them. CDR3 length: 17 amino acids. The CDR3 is CASSRPLGKSAKNIQYF. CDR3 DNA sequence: TGTGCCAGCAGCCGCCCCTTAGGAAAGTCGGCCAAAAACATTCAGTACTTC.

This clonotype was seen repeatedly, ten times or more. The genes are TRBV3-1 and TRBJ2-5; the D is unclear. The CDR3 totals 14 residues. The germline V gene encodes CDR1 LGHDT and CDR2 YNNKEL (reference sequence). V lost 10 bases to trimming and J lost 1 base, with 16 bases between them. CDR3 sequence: CATLGPDLQETQYF. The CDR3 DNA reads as TGTGCCACCTTAGGACCCGATCTCCAAGAGACCCAGTACTTC.

The CDR3, as DNA: TGTGCCAGCCTAGAGACAGGGACCTCCTACAATGAGCAGTTCTTC. Amino acid sequence: CASLETGTSYNEQFF. The gene calls are TRBV19 and TRBJ2-1, with TRBD1 matching 7 bases. V trimming: 9 bases; J trimming: 0 bases; junction bases outside the gene matches: 8. The length of the CDR3 is 15 residues. CDR1 and CDR2 (germline): LNHDA, SQIVND (reference sequence).

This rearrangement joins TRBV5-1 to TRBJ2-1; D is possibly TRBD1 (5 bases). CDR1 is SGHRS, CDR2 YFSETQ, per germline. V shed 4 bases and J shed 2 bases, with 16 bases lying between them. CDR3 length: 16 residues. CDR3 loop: CASSLMTVNPYNEQFF. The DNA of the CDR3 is TGCGCCAGCAGCCTGATGACAGTTAATCCCTACAATGAGCAGTTCTTC.

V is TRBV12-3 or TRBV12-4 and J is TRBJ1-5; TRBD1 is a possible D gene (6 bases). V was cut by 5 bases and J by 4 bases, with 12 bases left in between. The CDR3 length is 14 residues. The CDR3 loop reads CASSKTGPNQPQHF. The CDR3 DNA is TGTGCCAGCAGTAAGACAGGCCCAAATCAGCCCCAGCATTTT.

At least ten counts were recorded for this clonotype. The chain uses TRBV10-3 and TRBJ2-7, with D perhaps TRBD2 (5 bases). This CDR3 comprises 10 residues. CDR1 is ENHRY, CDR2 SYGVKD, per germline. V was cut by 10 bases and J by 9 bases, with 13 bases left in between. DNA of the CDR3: TGTGCCAGCGGAGGAGATGGGCAGTACTTC. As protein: CASGGDGQYF.

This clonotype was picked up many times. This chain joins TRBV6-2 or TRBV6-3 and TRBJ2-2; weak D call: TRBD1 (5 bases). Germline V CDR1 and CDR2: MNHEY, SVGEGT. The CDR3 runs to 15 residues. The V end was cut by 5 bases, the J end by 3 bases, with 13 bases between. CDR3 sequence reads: CASSPIRQYTGELFF. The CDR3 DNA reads TGTGCCAGCAGTCCTATCCGACAGTACACCGGGGAGCTGTTTTTT.

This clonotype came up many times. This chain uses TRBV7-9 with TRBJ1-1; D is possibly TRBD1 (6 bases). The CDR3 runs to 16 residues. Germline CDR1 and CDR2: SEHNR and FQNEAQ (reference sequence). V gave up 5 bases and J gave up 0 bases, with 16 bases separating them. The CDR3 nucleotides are TGTGCCAGCAGCCCGCAGGGGACCCTCATGAACACTGAAGCTTTCTTT. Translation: CASSPQGTLMNTEAFF.

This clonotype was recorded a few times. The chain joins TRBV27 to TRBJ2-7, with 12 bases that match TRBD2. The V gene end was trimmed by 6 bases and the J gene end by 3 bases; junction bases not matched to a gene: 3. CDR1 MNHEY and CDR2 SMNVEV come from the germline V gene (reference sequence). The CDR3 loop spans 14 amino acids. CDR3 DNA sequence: TGTGCCAGCAGGCGGACTAGCGGGGTCTACGAGCAGTACTTC. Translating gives CASRRTSGVYEQYF.

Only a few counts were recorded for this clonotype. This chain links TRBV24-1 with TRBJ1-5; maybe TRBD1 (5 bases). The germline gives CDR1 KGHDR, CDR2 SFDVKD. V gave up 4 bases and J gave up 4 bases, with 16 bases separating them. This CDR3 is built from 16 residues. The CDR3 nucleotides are TGTGCCACCAGTGACCGGGACGTAGCCGGTAATCAGCCCCAGCATTTT. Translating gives CATSDRDVAGNQPQHF.

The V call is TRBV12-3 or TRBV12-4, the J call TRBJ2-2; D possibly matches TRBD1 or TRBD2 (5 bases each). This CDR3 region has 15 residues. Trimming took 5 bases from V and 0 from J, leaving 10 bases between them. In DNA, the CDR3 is TGTGCCAGCAGTAGAGGGGCCCCGAACACCGGGGAGCTGTTTTTT. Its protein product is CASSRGAPNTGELFF.

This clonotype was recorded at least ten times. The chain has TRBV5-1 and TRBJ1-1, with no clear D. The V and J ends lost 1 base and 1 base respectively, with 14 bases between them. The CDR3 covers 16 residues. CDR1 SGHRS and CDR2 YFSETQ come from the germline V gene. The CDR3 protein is CASSLIPIPGNTEAFF. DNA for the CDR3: TGCGCCAGCAGCTTGATCCCGATTCCGGGGAACACTGAAGCTTTCTTT.

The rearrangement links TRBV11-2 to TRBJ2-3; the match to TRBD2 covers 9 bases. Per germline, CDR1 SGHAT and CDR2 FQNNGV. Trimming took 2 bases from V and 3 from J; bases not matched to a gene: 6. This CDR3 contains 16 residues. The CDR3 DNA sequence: TGTGCCAGCAGCTTAATGGGACTAGCCCCGACAGATACGCAGTATTTT. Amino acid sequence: CASSLMGLAPTDTQYF.

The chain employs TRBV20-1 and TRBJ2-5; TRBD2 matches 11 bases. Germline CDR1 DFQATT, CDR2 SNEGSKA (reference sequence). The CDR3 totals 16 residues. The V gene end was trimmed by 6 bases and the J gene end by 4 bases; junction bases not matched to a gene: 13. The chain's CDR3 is CSALTISGRAVETQYF. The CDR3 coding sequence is TGCAGTGCCCTGACAATTAGCGGGAGGGCGGTAGAGACCCAGTACTTC.

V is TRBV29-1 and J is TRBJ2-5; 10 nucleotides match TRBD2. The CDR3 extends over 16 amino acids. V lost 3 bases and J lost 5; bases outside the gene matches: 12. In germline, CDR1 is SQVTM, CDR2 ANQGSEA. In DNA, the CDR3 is TGCAGCGTTGATAAGGACCACAGGACTAGCGGTGAGACCCAGTACTTC. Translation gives CSVDKDHRTSGETQYF.

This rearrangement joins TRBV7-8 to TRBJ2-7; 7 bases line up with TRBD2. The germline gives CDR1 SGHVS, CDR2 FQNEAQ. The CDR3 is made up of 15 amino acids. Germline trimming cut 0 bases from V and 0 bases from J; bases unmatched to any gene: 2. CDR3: CASSLAGGVSYEQYV. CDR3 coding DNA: TGTGCCAGCAGCTTAGCGGGAGGGGTCTCCTACGAGCAGTACGTC.

The CDR3 is CASSQRDRGDETQYF. The CDR3, as DNA: TGTGCCAGCAGTCAAAGGGACAGGGGGGACGAGACCCAGTACTTC. This chain connects TRBV3-1 to TRBJ2-5; 11 positions agree with TRBD1. The CDR3 runs 15 residues. CDR1 and CDR2 from the germline V gene are LGHDT and YNNKEL (reference sequence). With 6 bases clipped from V and 5 bases from J, the junction kept 8 bases outside the gene matches.

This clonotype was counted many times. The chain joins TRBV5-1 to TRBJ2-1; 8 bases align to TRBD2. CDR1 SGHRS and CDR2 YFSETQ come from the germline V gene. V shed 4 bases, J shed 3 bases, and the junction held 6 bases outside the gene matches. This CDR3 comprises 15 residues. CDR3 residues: CASSPTSGLYNEQFF. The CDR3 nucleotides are TGCGCCAGCAGCCCCACTAGCGGCCTCTACAATGAGCAGTTCTTC.

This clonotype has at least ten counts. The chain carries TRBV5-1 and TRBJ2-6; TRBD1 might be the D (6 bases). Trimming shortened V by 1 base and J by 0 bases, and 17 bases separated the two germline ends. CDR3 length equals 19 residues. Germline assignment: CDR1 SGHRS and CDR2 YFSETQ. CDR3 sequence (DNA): TGCGCCAGCAGCTTGTGGGGACAAAAAAGTACCTCTGGGGCCAACGTCCTGACTTTC. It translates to CASSLWGQKSTSGANVLTF.

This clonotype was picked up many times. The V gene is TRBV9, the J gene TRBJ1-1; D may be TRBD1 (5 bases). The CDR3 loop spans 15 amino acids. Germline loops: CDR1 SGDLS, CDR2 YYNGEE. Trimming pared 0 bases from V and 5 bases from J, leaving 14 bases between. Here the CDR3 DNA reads TGTGCCAGCAGCGTAGGTGGGGCTACTGATACTGAAGCTTTCTTT. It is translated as CASSVGGATDTEAFF. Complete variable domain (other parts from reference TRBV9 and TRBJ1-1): DSGVTQTPKHLITATGQRVTLRCSPRSGDLSVYWYQQSLDQGLQFLIQYYNGEERAKGNILERFSAQQFPDLHSELNLSSLELGDSALYFCASSVGGATDTEAFFGQGTRLTVV.